Presented here are 16 T cell receptor beta chains from one specimen sequenced in a study of blood T cell repertoires in COVID-19. TCRdb's copy holds only in-frame clones and misses some; the assay was immunoSEQ multiplex PCR. The sample lists about 100,000 clones, around 90% occurring once. The sample was peripheral blood. The receptors shown here come from a human donor in a cohort sampled during active COVID-19.

The V call is TRBV5-6, the J call TRBJ2-7; 7 nucleotides agree with TRBD1. CDR3 length equals 14 residues. Trimming at V came to 4 bases and at J to 2 bases, leaving 6 bases not matched to a gene. Looked up from germline, CDR1 is SGHDT and CDR2 is YYEEEE. The CDR3 loop is CASSPGGSAYEQYF. The CDR3 DNA is TGTGCCAGCAGCCCAGGGGGTTCCGCCTACGAGCAGTACTTC.

The chain couples TRBV14 to TRBJ2-7, with TRBD2 matching over 12 bases. There are 18 residues in the CDR3. After removal of 4 bases from V and 6 bases from J, the junction contained 16 bases not matched to a gene. Germline V lookup: CDR1 SGHDN, CDR2 FVKESK. DNA of the CDR3: TGTGCCAGCAGCCGACGGGACTCGCGACTAGCGGGAGCAGGCGAGCAGTACTTC. Protein: CASSRRDSRLAGAGEQYF.

This clone was detected once. The chain uses TRBV18 and TRBJ2-2; perhaps TRBD2 as D (6 bases). The germline V gene encodes CDR1 KGHSH and CDR2 LQKENI. The CDR3 sequence is 16 residues long. V lost 11 bases to trimming and J lost 0 bases, with 19 bases between them. DNA of the CDR3: TGTGCCGCCCAGGAGGGTAGCAATTCGAACACCGGGGAGCTGTTTTTT. Its translation is CAAQEGSNSNTGELFF.

The chain couples TRBV29-1 to TRBJ1-1; a possible D gene is TRBD1 (6 bases). The V end was cut by 4 bases, the J end by 4 bases, with 13 bases between. CDR3 size: 13 residues. Germline CDR1 reads SQVTM; CDR2 reads ANQGSEA. The DNA of the CDR3 is TGCAGCGTTGGGGGGCGTCTTGGCACTGAAGCTTTCTTT. Amino acids: CSVGGRLGTEAFF.

The rearrangement links TRBV10-3 to TRBJ1-1, with 8 bases that match TRBD1. From germline, CDR1 is ENHRY and CDR2 SYGVKD. The CDR3 is made up of 14 amino acids. Trimming cost V 6 bases and J 10 bases; bases outside gene matches: 13. This CDR3 reads CAIRPGQADVRAFF. The CDR3, as DNA: TGTGCCATCAGGCCGGGACAGGCCGATGTAAGAGCTTTCTTT.

This clone was counted a single time. The chain recombines TRBV6-6 with TRBJ1-1, with D tentatively TRBD1 (6 bases). Per germline, CDR1 MNHNY and CDR2 SVGAGI (reference sequence). Trimming removed 5 bases from V and 2 bases from J, with 18 bases in between. The CDR3 is 16 amino acids. As DNA, the CDR3 is TGTGCCAGCAGTCCGATTGCCTCCAGGGGTAACACTGAAGCTTTCTTT. Its translation is CASSPIASRGNTEAFF.

The rearrangement uses TRBV28 and TRBJ1-1; D is perhaps TRBD1 (6 bases). Germline V gives CDR1 MDHEN, CDR2 SYDVKM. The CDR3 runs to 18 residues. Trimming shortened V by 7 bases and J by 0 bases, and 24 bases separated the two germline ends. CDR3 DNA sequence: TGTGCCAGCATAGGGACCAAGGGGGTCAGGGTAATGAACACTGAAGCTTTCTTT. Protein: CASIGTKGVRVMNTEAFF.

The rearrangement uses TRBV5-6 and TRBJ1-5, with 11 bases matching TRBD1. V gave up 4 bases and J gave up 1 base; unmatched junction bases: 1. This CDR3 spans 15 amino acids. In germline, CDR1 is SGHDT, CDR2 YYEEEE. The CDR3 region is CASSRTGGSNQPQHF. As DNA, the CDR3 is TGTGCCAGCAGCCGGACAGGGGGCAGCAATCAGCCCCAGCATTTT.

The J gene is TRBJ2-6, the V gene TRBV2, with D perhaps TRBD2 (6 bases). Trimming removed 5 bases from V and 4 bases from J, with 15 bases in between. Germline CDR1 reads SNHLY; CDR2 reads FYNNEI. The CDR3 sequence is 16 residues long. The CDR3 sequence is CASSLTGGTGANVLTF. The CDR3 nucleotides read TGTGCCAGCAGTTTGACCGGGGGAACCGGGGCCAACGTCCTGACTTTC.

The chain uses TRBV28 and TRBJ2-7, with D possibly being TRBD2 (6 bases). The CDR3 is 15 amino acids. Per germline, CDR1 MDHEN and CDR2 SYDVKM. The ends were cut back, 2 bases at V and 2 bases at J, with 13 bases in the middle. In nucleotides, the CDR3 is TGTGCCAGCAGTTTACCCGGGAGCGGAACCTACGAGCAGTACTTC. This encodes CASSLPGSGTYEQYF.

The chain employs TRBV15 and TRBJ1-5; D is possibly TRBD1 (5 bases). This CDR3 has 14 amino acids. Per the germline V gene, CDR1 is LNHNV and CDR2 is YYDKDF (reference sequence). Trimming stripped 5 bases from V and 7 bases from J, with 15 bases between. The CDR3 coding sequence is TGTGCCACCAGCCGCAGGGTTTTTGGGCAGCCCCAGCATTTT. Translation: CATSRRVFGQPQHF.

This sequence joins TRBV7-8 and TRBJ2-7, with D uncertain. V dropped 5 bases and J dropped 0 bases, with 11 bases sitting between them. Germline-derived CDR1 and CDR2 are SGHVS and FQNEAQ. The CDR3 sequence is 14 residues long. Here the CDR3 reads CASSHGGGSYEQYF. The CDR3 DNA is TGTGCCAGCAGCCACGGCGGCGGCTCCTACGAGCAGTACTTC. Using reference TRBV7-8 and TRBJ2-7 for the parts outside the CDR3, the full variable domain is GAGVSQSPRYKVAKRGQDVALRCDPISGHVSLFWYQQALGQGPEFLTYFQNEAQLDKSGLPSDRFFAERPEGSVSTLKIQRTQQEDSAVYLCASSHGGGSYEQYFGPGTRLTVT.

The J gene is TRBJ2-3, the V gene TRBV11-2; perhaps TRBD1 as D (5 bases). The V end lost 4 bases, the J end lost 2 bases, and 10 bases lay between the germline ends. The CDR3 contains 14 residues. Germline CDR1 and CDR2: SGHAT and FQNNGV. As DNA, the CDR3 is TGTGCCAGCAGCTCCAGGGCCCTCACAGATACGCAGTATTTT. Translated, it gives CASSSRALTDTQYF.

The rearrangement uses TRBV24-1 and TRBJ2-7, with D perhaps TRBD2 (5 bases). Germline loops: CDR1 KGHDR, CDR2 SFDVKD. The CDR3 loop spans 13 amino acids. Trimming removed 9 bases at V and 0 bases at J, with 11 bases between. The CDR3 DNA reads as TGTGCCACCCGGGGAGCGAGCTCCTACGAGCAGTACTTC. Translated, it gives CATRGASSYEQYF.

The chain couples TRBV4-1 to TRBJ1-4; D perhaps matches TRBD1 (6 bases). The CDR3 extends over 15 amino acids. The V end was cut by 1 base, the J end by 8 bases, with 14 bases between. Germline CDR1 is MGHRA and CDR2 is YSYEKL. CDR3 bases: TGCGCCAGCAGCCAAGCGGGGGGCTTCGAAGAAAAACTGTTTTTT. Its protein product is CASSQAGGFEEKLFF.

The chain is built from TRBV7-8 and TRBJ2-3; D is perhaps TRBD1 (5 bases). The CDR3 is 15 residues long. Germline loops: CDR1 SGHVS, CDR2 FQNEAQ. Trimming stripped 6 bases from V and 2 bases from J, with 15 bases between. CDR3 amino acids: CASSLHQGPTDTQYF. CDR3 nucleotide sequence: TGTGCCAGCAGTTTACATCAGGGTCCCACAGATACGCAGTATTTT.